One sample yielded the 30 T cell receptor beta chains listed below, sequenced in a study of technical replicates of blood from several donors. Clones were sequenced by immunoSEQ multiplex PCR, and TCRdb holds only the in-frame ones, with some missing. This table has about 70,000 clones, 80% to 95% appearing once. The specimen was T cells isolated from PBMCs. The receptors originated from a human donor in good health.

This clone has just one count. The V gene is TRBV29-1, the J gene TRBJ2-5; a possible D gene is TRBD2 (6 bases). V was trimmed by 6 bases and J by 5 bases, leaving 13 bases between them. This CDR3 is 12 amino acids long. Germline V lookup: CDR1 SQVTM, CDR2 ANQGSEA. The CDR3 region is CSVAGTTETQYF. CDR3 DNA: TGCAGCGTGGCGGGGACGACGGAGACCCAGTACTTC.

The chain combines TRBV9 with TRBJ2-5; the match to TRBD2 covers 7 bases. V shed 3 bases, J shed 4 bases, and the junction held 6 bases outside the gene matches. CDR3 length equals 14 residues. The germline gives CDR1 SGDLS, CDR2 YYNGEE. The CDR3 DNA reads as TGTGCCAGCAGCGAGATGGGACTATTAGAGACCCAGTACTTC. It codes for CASSEMGLLETQYF.

This chain joins TRBV27 and TRBJ2-2; D is unresolved. Trimming removed 7 bases from V and 4 bases from J, with 13 bases in between. CDR1 and CDR2 (germline): MNHEY, SMNVEV (reference sequence). This CDR3 has 14 residues. CDR3 region: CASTFSGGTGELFF. CDR3 DNA: TGTGCCAGCACTTTCTCAGGTGGCACCGGGGAGCTGTTTTTT.

CDR3 amino acids: CASSAQGFAMNTEAFF. The CDR3 bases are TGTGCCAGCAGCGCCCAGGGGTTTGCTATGAACACTGAAGCTTTCTTT. This chain joins TRBV9 and TRBJ1-1; TRBD1 is a possible D gene (6 bases). Germline V lookup: CDR1 SGDLS, CDR2 YYNGEE. V was cut by 3 bases and J by 0 bases, with 15 bases left in between. The CDR3 length is 16 residues.

The chain carries TRBV7-9 and TRBJ2-5; a possible D gene is TRBD2 (6 bases). CDR3 size: 13 residues. Germline values: CDR1 SEHNR, CDR2 FQNEAQ (reference sequence). The V end was cut by 4 bases, the J end by 5 bases, with 11 bases between. The CDR3 is CASSWGELETQYF. In DNA form, the CDR3 reads TGTGCCAGCAGCTGGGGGGAGCTGGAGACCCAGTACTTC.

Regarding this clone: Germline is not matched at one junction end, which may reflect a read error. The chain carries TRBV27 and TRBJ2-5; TRBD1 matches at 9 bases. The germline gives CDR1 MNHEY, CDR2 SMNVEV (reference sequence). The CDR3 has 13 amino acids. The CDR3 bases are TGTGCCAGCAGTTTCCACCTCGGGACAGGGTCCCACTTC. Residues: CASSFHLGTGSHF.

V and J are TRBV7-9 and TRBJ2-1; perhaps TRBD2 as D (5 bases). Trimming left V 4 bases short and J 10 bases short, with 11 bases between. This CDR3 contains 12 residues. Germline values: CDR1 SEHNR, CDR2 FQNEAQ (reference sequence). CDR3 amino acids: CASSSLEDEQFF. The CDR3 DNA reads TGTGCCAGCAGCTCCTTGGAGGACGAGCAGTTCTTC.

The V and J genes are TRBV29-1 and TRBJ1-2; no clear D gene. In germline, CDR1 is SQVTM, CDR2 ANQGSEA. This CDR3 has 14 amino acids. The V gene lost 4 bases and the J gene lost 4 bases, with 16 bases spanning the gap. The CDR3 spells CSVAVVSGGYGYTF. The CDR3 coding sequence is TGCAGCGTTGCCGTGGTCTCAGGTGGCTATGGCTACACCTTC.

The chain has TRBV9 and TRBJ2-1; the match to TRBD2 covers 14 bases. CDR1 is SGDLS, CDR2 YYNGEE, per germline. This CDR3 has 17 amino acids. V was clipped by 1 base and J by 7 bases; unmatched bases: 7. CDR3 bases: TGTGCCAGCAGCGTACCGGGACTAGCGGGAGAGGGGAATGAGCAGTTCTTC. Its translation is CASSVPGLAGEGNEQFF.

This clone is a singleton in its sample. V usage is TRBV2 and J usage is TRBJ1-5; TRBD1 aligns across 11 bases. Per the germline V gene, CDR1 is SNHLY and CDR2 is FYNNEI. The trim removed 4 bases at V and 0 bases at J, leaving 14 bases unmatched. The CDR3 totals 20 residues. Here the CDR3 reads CASSGKLGDRGGYSNQPQHF. CDR3 DNA sequence: TGTGCCAGCAGTGGTAAACTAGGGGACAGGGGGGGTTATAGCAATCAGCCCCAGCATTTT.

The chain couples TRBV4-3 to TRBJ1-1; no firm D call. V was pared by 0 bases and J by 1 base, with 6 bases between. CDR1 LGHNA and CDR2 YSLEER come from the germline V gene. The CDR3 sequence is 14 residues long. Here the CDR3 reads CASSQDPGNTEAFF. CDR3 bases: TGCGCCAGCAGCCAAGACCCAGGGAACACTGAAGCTTTCTTT.

V and J are TRBV27 and TRBJ1-5; 9 nucleotides match TRBD1. Per germline, CDR1 MNHEY and CDR2 SMNVEV (reference sequence). Trimming took 3 bases from V and 5 from J; bases not matched to a gene: 5. The CDR3 spans 15 residues. Here the CDR3 reads CASSLLRTGDQPQHF. The CDR3 nucleotides read TGTGCCAGCAGTTTGCTTCGGACAGGGGATCAGCCCCAGCATTTT.

The chain links TRBV11-3 to TRBJ2-7, with D unresolved. Per germline, CDR1 SGHNT and CDR2 YENEEA. This CDR3 has 13 amino acids. The V gene lost 5 bases and the J gene lost 3 bases, with 11 bases spanning the gap. CDR3 sequence: CASSPRQNYEQYF. The DNA of the CDR3 is TGTGCCAGCAGCCCGAGGCAGAACTACGAGCAGTACTTC. The variable domain in full, completed from reference TRBV11-3 and TRBJ2-7, reads EAGVVQSPRYKIIEKKQPVAFWCNPISGHNTLYWYLQNLGQGPELLIRYENEEAVDDSQLPKDRFSAERLKGVDSTLKIQPAELGDSAVYLCASSPRQNYEQYFGPGTRLTVT.

The chain carries TRBV28 and TRBJ2-2, with 10 bases that match TRBD2. J gave up 4 bases and V 2 bases, and 7 bases lay outside the gene matches. The CDR3 totals 17 residues. Germline V gene data show CDR1 as MDHEN and CDR2 as SYDVKM. This CDR3 reads CASSLEASGRATGELFF. The DNA of the CDR3 is TGTGCCAGCAGTTTAGAGGCTAGCGGGAGAGCCACCGGGGAGCTGTTTTTT.

V and J are TRBV27 and TRBJ2-2, with 10 bases matching TRBD1. The V segment lost 5 bases and the J segment 4 bases; nucleotides outside the gene matches: 7. Germline V gene data show CDR1 as MNHEY and CDR2 as SMNVEV (reference sequence). This CDR3 has 16 residues. The DNA of the CDR3 is TGTGCCAGCAGTCCCTTGACAGGGGGCAGCACCGGGGAGCTGTTTTTT. Its translation is CASSPLTGGSTGELFF.

The CDR3 loop is CASSVAAHSSYEQYF. CDR3 coding DNA: TGTGCCAGCAGCGTAGCCGCCCATAGCTCCTACGAGCAGTACTTC. V and J are TRBV9 and TRBJ2-7; no firm D call. V was pared by 0 bases and J by 0 bases, with 10 bases between. The CDR3 sequence is 15 residues long. The germline CDR1 and CDR2 sequences are SGDLS and YYNGEE. Using reference TRBV9 and TRBJ2-7 for the parts outside the CDR3, the full variable domain is DSGVTQTPKHLITATGQRVTLRCSPRSGDLSVYWYQQSLDQGLQFLIQYYNGEERAKGNILERFSAQQFPDLHSELNLSSLELGDSALYFCASSVAAHSSYEQYFGPGTRLTVT.

This sequence joins TRBV27 and TRBJ1-5; D gene unclear. CDR1 is MNHEY, CDR2 SMNVEV, per germline (reference sequence). V was clipped by 3 bases and J by 1 base, with 4 bases between them. The CDR3 is made up of 13 amino acids. The CDR3 spells CASSFPSNQPQHF. For the CDR3, the DNA is TGTGCCAGCAGTTTTCCAAGCAATCAGCCCCAGCATTTT.

CDR3 DNA sequence: TGTGCCAGCAGTTTCCCAGGGGTGTCCGAGCAGTACTTC. Translation gives CASSFPGVSEQYF. This chain connects TRBV28 to TRBJ2-7; D is possibly TRBD1 (6 bases). CDR3 length equals 13 residues. Germline V lookup: CDR1 MDHEN, CDR2 SYDVKM. V lost 3 bases and J 6 bases, leaving 12 bases between the germline ends.

The V call is TRBV9, the J call TRBJ1-3; D perhaps matches TRBD1 (5 bases). This CDR3 has 14 amino acids. Germline assignment: CDR1 SGDLS and CDR2 YYNGEE. The V gene lost 4 bases and the J gene lost 2 bases, with 10 bases spanning the gap. CDR3 sequence reads: CASSPGGPGNTIYF. The DNA for the CDR3 is TGTGCCAGCAGCCCCGGGGGACCTGGAAACACCATATATTTT. Supplemented by reference TRBV9 and TRBJ1-3, the full variable domain reads DSGVTQTPKHLITATGQRVTLRCSPRSGDLSVYWYQQSLDQGLQFLIQYYNGEERAKGNILERFSAQQFPDLHSELNLSSLELGDSALYFCASSPGGPGNTIYFGEGSWLTVV.

The rearrangement joins TRBV7-8 to TRBJ2-1; D remains unclear. CDR3 length: 15 amino acids. Trimming pared 2 bases from V and 0 bases from J, leaving 8 bases between. Germline CDR1 is SGHVS and CDR2 is FQNEAQ. The CDR3 sequence is CASSLKISSYNEQFF. CDR3 DNA sequence: TGTGCCAGCAGCTTAAAAATTAGCTCCTACAATGAGCAGTTCTTC. The full variable domain, with the rest looked up from reference TRBV7-8 and TRBJ2-1, is GAGVSQSPRYKVAKRGQDVALRCDPISGHVSLFWYQQALGQGPEFLTYFQNEAQLDKSGLPSDRFFAERPEGSVSTLKIQRTQQEDSAVYLCASSLKISSYNEQFFGPGTRLTVL.

This chain uses TRBV7-2 with TRBJ1-5, with D maybe TRBD1 (6 bases). V gave up 2 bases and J gave up 4 bases, with 21 bases separating them. Germline V CDR1 and CDR2: SGHTA, FQGNSA. The CDR3 runs to 18 residues. This chain's CDR3 is CASSLYDYREGENQPQHF. CDR3 bases: TGTGCCAGCAGCTTATACGATTACAGGGAGGGGGAGAATCAGCCCCAGCATTTT. Full variable domain (rest looked up from reference TRBV7-2 and TRBJ1-5): GAGVSQSPSNKVTEKGKDVELRCDPISGHTALYWYRQSLGQGLEFLIYFQGNSAPDKSGLPSDRFSAERTGGSVSTLTIQRTQQEDSAVYLCASSLYDYREGENQPQHFGDGTRLSIL.

This clone was counted once. The chain combines TRBV15 with TRBJ2-3; maybe TRBD1 (5 bases). Germline assignment: CDR1 LNHNV and CDR2 YYDKDF (reference sequence). The ends were cut back, 5 bases at V and 5 bases at J, with 23 bases in the middle. This CDR3 spans 17 amino acids. For the CDR3, the DNA is TGTGCCACCAGCGGTCAAGACAGTGCACCCCGAGGAGATACGCAGTATTTT. Amino acids: CATSGQDSAPRGDTQYF.

The gene calls are TRBV6-1 and TRBJ2-2; D is undetermined. Germline assignment: CDR1 MNHNS and CDR2 SASEGT. CDR3 length: 11 residues. Trimming took off 1 base at V and 15 bases at J, with 9 bases between the two ends. The CDR3 sequence is CASSEGFELFF. The CDR3 region has the DNA TGTGCCAGCAGTGAAGGGTTTGAGTTGTTTTTT.

V gene TRBV28 combines with J gene TRBJ2-7, with 9 bases fitting TRBD2. The J segment lost 1 base and the V segment lost 6 bases, leaving 7 bases of the junction unmatched. Germline V CDR1 and CDR2: MDHEN, SYDVKM. CDR3 length: 15 residues. The CDR3 DNA sequence: TGTGCCAGCAGAGGGGGCGGGGGGGTGTCCTACGAGCAGTACTTC. Protein sequence: CASRGGGGVSYEQYF.

This rearrangement joins TRBV7-9 to TRBJ2-1; D not resolved. Trimming pared 2 bases from V and 3 bases from J, leaving 5 bases between. Looked up from germline, CDR1 is SEHNR and CDR2 is FQNEAQ (reference sequence). CDR3 length equals 13 residues. The CDR3 DNA reads as TGTGCCAGCAGCTTAAATCTCTACAATGAGCAGTTCTTC. It specifies CASSLNLYNEQFF.

On this clone itself: An end of the junction does not agree with germline; a read error may underlie this. This chain joins TRBV4-3 and TRBJ2-2; no clear D gene. The CDR3 spans 13 residues. The V gene's germline CDR1 is LGHNA and CDR2 YSLEER. Here the CDR3 reads CASSEDGTGELFF. CDR3 DNA sequence: TGCGCCAGCAGCGAAGACGGTACCGGGGAGCTGTTTTTT.

The chain recombines TRBV11-2 with TRBJ2-7, with 7 nucleotides matching TRBD1. The germline V gene encodes CDR1 SGHAT and CDR2 FQNNGV. The CDR3 consists of 15 residues. With 5 bases clipped from V and 6 bases from J, the junction kept 13 bases outside the gene matches. The CDR3 here is CASSLTSGQGVEQYF. CDR3 in DNA: TGTGCCAGCAGCCTAACGTCGGGGCAGGGGGTCGAGCAGTACTTC.

The rearrangement uses TRBV9 and TRBJ2-5, with TRBD2 matching over 11 bases. CDR3 size: 17 residues. Germline trimming cut 4 bases from V and 2 bases from J; bases unmatched to any gene: 10. Germline V gene data show CDR1 as SGDLS and CDR2 as YYNGEE. CDR3 coding DNA: TGTGCCAGCAGCCTGGGGACTAGCGGAGGCCCACAAGAGACCCAGTACTTC. Its protein is CASSLGTSGGPQETQYF.

The chain combines TRBV6-1 with TRBJ1-3; D gene uncertain. The germline V and J ends were trimmed by 11 bases and 2 bases, with 7 bases remaining between them. This CDR3 is built from 11 residues. Germline values: CDR1 MNHNS, CDR2 SASEGT. The CDR3: CAGITGNTIYF. CDR3 bases: TGTGCCGGCATCACTGGAAACACCATATATTTT.

This clone was observed a single time. The V call is TRBV5-1, the J call TRBJ2-2; TRBD2 might be the D (5 bases). V was shortened by 0 bases and J by 4 bases, with 10 bases between the two germline ends. Looked up from germline, CDR1 is SGHRS and CDR2 is YFSETQ. CDR3 size: 15 residues. Written as DNA, the CDR3 is TGCGCCAGCAGCTTGGACGAGGGTTTCACCGGGGAGCTGTTTTTT. Residues: CASSLDEGFTGELFF.